A single sample gave rise to the 7 T cell receptor beta chains below, sequenced in a study of T cell repertoires in ileal Crohn's disease. Some clones are missing from TCRdb's copy, which holds only in-frame ones; the method was immunoSEQ multiplex PCR. Seen here are 11,000 or so clones, roughly 80% observed once, and the top ten hold over 13%. Noted time point: neoterminal ileum biopsy at postoperative endoscopy, about 6 months after surgery. Sequenced sample: ileal tissue. The receptors were sampled from an adult with Crohn's disease.

CDR3 sequence reads: CASSRDRGQTDEQYF. In DNA, the CDR3 is TGTGCCAGCAGCCGAGACAGGGGTCAAACCGACGAGCAGTACTTC. The chain employs TRBV4-2 and TRBJ2-7; TRBD1 aligns across 8 bases. Trimming took 4 bases from V and 5 from J; bases not matched to a gene: 10. Germline V gene data show CDR1 as LGHNA and CDR2 as YNFKEQ. The CDR3 runs to 15 residues.

V gene TRBV5-1 combines with J gene TRBJ2-1, with TRBD2 matching over 7 bases. Unmatched junction bases numbered 7, after V lost 4 bases and J lost 0 bases. This CDR3 is built from 16 residues. CDR1 and CDR2 (germline): SGHRS, YFSETQ. CDR3 DNA: TGCGCCAGCAGCCCATCCGGGACTATCTCCTACAATGAGCAGTTCTTC. This sequence encodes CASSPSGTISYNEQFF.

The CDR3 nucleotides read TGCGCCAGCAGTGCGGGACAGGGTGCCTACGAGCAGTACTTC. As protein: CASSAGQGAYEQYF. This chain joins TRBV10-2 and TRBJ2-7, with 9 bases lining up with TRBD1. There are 14 residues in the CDR3. The trim removed 4 bases at V and 2 bases at J, leaving 3 bases unmatched. From germline, CDR1 is WSHSY and CDR2 SAAADI.

V gene TRBV6-6 combines with J gene TRBJ2-7; 7 nucleotides line up with TRBD1. Germline V gives CDR1 MNHNY, CDR2 SVGAGI (reference sequence). The ends lost 6 bases at V and 3 bases at J; junction bases unmatched: 8. The CDR3 consists of 14 residues. CDR3 region: CASRKPGQSYEQYF. CDR3 DNA sequence: TGTGCCAGCAGGAAACCGGGACAGAGCTACGAGCAGTACTTC.

The V call is TRBV7-9, the J call TRBJ1-6; no reliable D call. The CDR3 consists of 18 residues. CDR1 and CDR2 from the germline V gene are SEHNR and FQNEAQ (reference sequence). Trimming cost V 2 bases and J 0 bases, with 14 bases left between them. The CDR3 DNA reads as TGTGCCAGCAGCTTAATATACGGACTGAGCTCCTATAATTCACCCCTCCACTTT. Translating gives CASSLIYGLSSYNSPLHF.

The rearrangement uses TRBV6-5 and TRBJ2-7; D gene ambiguous. Germline values: CDR1 MNHEY, CDR2 SVGAGI. The V and J ends lost 6 bases and 0 bases respectively, with 12 bases between them. This CDR3 contains 14 residues. CDR3: CASSPRWSSYEQYF. For the CDR3, the DNA is TGTGCCAGCAGCCCACGGTGGAGCTCCTACGAGCAGTACTTC.

CDR3 sequence: CASSGGQGTGEQYF. In DNA, the CDR3 is TGTGCCAGCAGTGGGGGACAGGGAACGGGGGAGCAGTACTTC. V gene TRBV19 combines with J gene TRBJ2-7, with 9 bases that match TRBD1. Germline assignment: CDR1 LNHDA and CDR2 SQIVND (reference sequence). There are 14 residues in the CDR3. V trimming: 9 bases; J trimming: 7 bases; junction bases outside the gene matches: 13.